This passage covers 23 T cell receptor beta chains from one sample sequenced in a study of shared clonotypes between healthy human individuals. CD45RO-negative, CCR7-positively selected cells formed the naive CD8 fraction, excluding terminally differentiated effector memory CD45RA+ cells. The protocol was immunoSEQ multiplex PCR, while the TCRdb copy is restricted to in-frame clones and leaves out a portion. The sample records approximately 2,200,000 clones, about 93% being singletons. The specimen was naive CD8+ T cells from PBMCs. These receptors came from a young man in good health. Some clones in this sample may be carry-over from other donors' samples.

J is TRBJ1-6 and V is TRBV10-1; unclear D gene. Germline CDR1 is WNHNN and CDR2 is SYGVQD (reference sequence). CDR3 size: 12 residues. Written as DNA, the CDR3 is TGCGTCCTTGACGGGCCCAATTCACCCCTCCACTTT. It translates to CVLDGPNSPLHF.

V gene TRBV27 combines with J gene TRBJ2-1; a weak D match, TRBD2 (6 bases). Germline V gives CDR1 MNHEY, CDR2 SMNVEV (reference sequence). Between the trimmed V and J ends, which lost 5 bases and 4 bases, there was a span of 30 bases. The CDR3 loop spans 20 amino acids. DNA for the CDR3: TGTGCCAGCAGTCCGATACAGGTCCCGGACACGGACTACAAATACAATGAGCAGTTCTTC. It specifies CASSPIQVPDTDYKYNEQFF.

A single count supports this clone. V is TRBV5-1 and J is TRBJ1-4, with D unresolved. Germline-derived CDR1 and CDR2 are SGHRS and YFSETQ. This CDR3 spans 17 amino acids. V shed 4 bases and J shed 2 bases, with 18 bases lying between them. Here the CDR3 reads CASSTDPGTATNEKLFF. The CDR3 region has the DNA TGCGCCAGCAGCACGGATCCCGGCACGGCGACTAATGAAAAACTGTTTTTT.

A remark on this clone: One junction end disagrees with the germline gene, perhaps due to a read error. The chain couples TRBV29-1 to TRBJ1-2; TRBD1 might be the D (5 bases). This CDR3 region has 9 residues. Germline CDR1 and CDR2: SQVTM and ANQGSEA. The CDR3 DNA is TGCAGCGTGGGGGGGACGGATGCTTTC. This encodes CSVGGTDAF.

The chain has TRBV27 and TRBJ1-5, with D unresolved. Germline V gene sequence: CDR1 MNHEY, CDR2 SMNVEV (reference sequence). This CDR3 contains 15 residues. Trimming removed 0 bases at V and 5 bases at J, with 11 bases between. The CDR3 sequence is CASSLSIGMDQPQHF. CDR3 in DNA: TGTGCCAGCAGTTTATCGATAGGTATGGATCAGCCCCAGCATTTT.

The chain joins TRBV9 to TRBJ2-1; D gene ambiguous. This CDR3 comprises 17 residues. Germline V CDR1 and CDR2: SGDLS, YYNGEE. Trimming took 0 bases from V and 0 from J, leaving 13 bases between them. Here the CDR3 reads CASSVGALTSSYNEQFF. The DNA for the CDR3 is TGTGCCAGCAGCGTAGGGGCGCTCACCTCCTCCTACAATGAGCAGTTCTTC.

The gene calls are TRBV20-1 and TRBJ2-7, with no clear D. Looked up from germline, CDR1 is DFQATT and CDR2 is SNEGSKA (reference sequence). The CDR3 runs to 11 residues. The V gene lost 3 bases and the J gene lost 5 bases, with 8 bases spanning the gap. CDR3 sequence (DNA): TGCAGTGCTAGCAACCAGGACGAGCAGTACTTC. Translated: CSASNQDEQYF.

This chain links TRBV18 with TRBJ1-2; tentative D call: TRBD1 (5 bases). V lost 3 bases to trimming and J lost 12 bases, with 17 bases between them. Germline CDR1 and CDR2: KGHSH and LQKENI. CDR3 size: 13 residues. In DNA form, the CDR3 reads TGTGCCAGCTCACCGACGAGAGCAGGGAACGACACCTTC. Its translation: CASSPTRAGNDTF. The full variable domain, its missing parts supplied by reference TRBV18 and TRBJ1-2, is NAGVMQNPRHLVRRRGQEARLRCSPMKGHSHVYWYRQLPEEGLKFMVYLQKENIIDESGMPKERFSAEFPKEGPSILRIQQVVRGDSAAYFCASSPTRAGNDTFGSGTRLTVV.

This chain uses TRBV4-3 with TRBJ2-1; 10 bases match TRBD2. This CDR3 is 20 amino acids long. CDR1 LGHNA and CDR2 YSLEER come from the germline V gene. Germline trimming cut 2 bases from V and 6 bases from J; bases unmatched to any gene: 19. CDR3 nucleotide sequence: TGCGCCAGCAGCCAAAGCCTAGCGGGAGAATCTCGGGGGGTTCTCAATGAGCAGTTCTTC. It specifies CASSQSLAGESRGVLNEQFF.

V and J are TRBV7-9 and TRBJ2-1; D is ambiguous. Germline V gives CDR1 SEHNR, CDR2 FQNEAQ (reference sequence). The length of the CDR3 is 11 residues. V was cut by 8 bases and J by 9 bases, with 11 bases left in between. CDR3 DNA: TGTGCCAGCGGGTTCTCGGGTGAGCAGTTCTTC. This codes for CASGFSGEQFF.

Details on this clone: This CDR3 is also generated by other DNA sequences in the sample. The chain uses TRBV5-6 and TRBJ2-3; D is unresolved. The CDR3 consists of 14 residues. Per germline, CDR1 SGHDT and CDR2 YYEEEE. V lost 0 bases and J lost 0, with 5 bases in between. The CDR3 loop is CASSLVASTDTQYF. CDR3 in DNA: TGTGCCAGCAGCTTGGTGGCGAGCACAGATACGCAGTATTTT.

The chain uses TRBV27 and TRBJ1-5; D not resolved. Looked up from germline, CDR1 is MNHEY and CDR2 is SMNVEV (reference sequence). This CDR3 contains 14 residues. V lost 5 bases and J lost 7, with 15 bases in between. This CDR3 is CASSLRAAAQPQHF. The CDR3 region has the DNA TGTGCCAGCAGTCTACGGGCCGCCGCGCAGCCCCAGCATTTT.

This clone was seen only once. The rearrangement joins TRBV7-9 to TRBJ2-7; 9 bases agree with TRBD2. The CDR3 length is 15 residues. In germline, CDR1 is SEHNR, CDR2 FQNEAQ (reference sequence). V gave up 5 bases and J gave up 2 bases; unmatched junction bases: 7. CDR3 region: CASSRASGTPYEQYF. The CDR3 coding sequence is TGTGCCAGCAGCCGGGCTAGCGGGACCCCCTACGAGCAGTACTTC. Complete variable domain (other parts from reference TRBV7-9 and TRBJ2-7): DTGVSQNPRHKITKRGQNVTFRCDPISEHNRLYWYRQTLGQGPEFLTYFQNEAQLEKSRLLSDRFSAERPKGSFSTLEIQRTEQGDSAMYLCASSRASGTPYEQYFGPGTRLTVT.

The rearrangement links TRBV5-8 to TRBJ2-2; a weak D match, TRBD2 (7 bases). Per the germline V gene, CDR1 is SGHTS and CDR2 is YDEGEE. The V end was cut by 4 bases, the J end by 7 bases, with 20 bases between. This CDR3 spans 16 amino acids. The chain's CDR3 is CASSPLGGADDGELFF. The CDR3 DNA reads TGTGCCAGCAGCCCACTGGGGGGGGCGGACGACGGGGAGCTGTTTTTT.

The CDR3 region is CASSGTTSGRGYEQFF. Here the CDR3 DNA reads TGTGCCAGCAGTGGAACGACTAGCGGGAGAGGATATGAGCAGTTCTTC. The chain combines TRBV6-1 with TRBJ2-1, with 12 bases lining up with TRBD2. Germline CDR1 MNHNS, CDR2 SASEGT. The CDR3 spans 16 residues. V lost 4 bases and J lost 8; bases outside the gene matches: 9.

The chain has TRBV9 and TRBJ2-7, with 10 bases fitting TRBD2. CDR1 and CDR2 (germline): SGDLS, YYNGEE. Trimming took 4 bases from V and 3 from J; bases not matched to a gene: 10. This CDR3 comprises 16 residues. The CDR3 region is CASSPRPGLASYEQYF. In DNA, the CDR3 is TGTGCCAGCAGCCCCAGACCGGGACTAGCGAGCTACGAGCAGTACTTC. The full variable domain, in which reference TRBV9 and TRBJ2-7 provide the parts outside the CDR3, is DSGVTQTPKHLITATGQRVTLRCSPRSGDLSVYWYQQSLDQGLQFLIQYYNGEERAKGNILERFSAQQFPDLHSELNLSSLELGDSALYFCASSPRPGLASYEQYFGPGTRLTVT.

This clone has only one observation. The chain links TRBV27 to TRBJ2-7; possibly TRBD1 for D (5 bases). Per the germline V gene, CDR1 is MNHEY and CDR2 is SMNVEV (reference sequence). Trimming removed 3 bases at V and 0 bases at J, with 9 bases between. The CDR3 covers 14 residues. The CDR3: CASSLSDNSYEQYF. CDR3 coding DNA: TGTGCCAGCAGTTTGTCGGACAACTCCTACGAGCAGTACTTC.

The chain recombines TRBV4-1 with TRBJ2-3; possible D gene TRBD2, 5 bases. The germline V gene encodes CDR1 MGHRA and CDR2 YSYEKL. The CDR3 length is 14 residues. Trimming removed 0 bases from V and 8 bases from J, with 12 bases in between. CDR3 in amino acids: CASSQDVAGPTQYF. The CDR3 coding sequence is TGCGCCAGCAGCCAAGACGTCGCGGGTCCTACGCAGTATTTT.

The chain employs TRBV7-9 and TRBJ1-1; no reliable D call. This CDR3 is 13 amino acids long. Trimming took off 1 base at V and 7 bases at J, with 10 bases between the two ends. Per germline, CDR1 SEHNR and CDR2 FQNEAQ (reference sequence). Here the CDR3 DNA reads TGTGCCAGCAGCTTAGGTACACATTTTGAAGCTTTCTTT. Protein product: CASSLGTHFEAFF.

The chain couples TRBV9 to TRBJ1-2; D remains unclear. Deletions cut 0 bases from V and 8 bases from J, with 8 bases between. Per germline, CDR1 SGDLS and CDR2 YYNGEE. There are 12 residues in the CDR3. CDR3: CASSVGIGGYTF. CDR3 DNA: TGTGCCAGCAGCGTAGGGATAGGGGGCTACACCTTC.

The J gene is TRBJ2-7, the V gene TRBV29-1; 7 bases match TRBD1. The length of the CDR3 is 13 residues. J lost 6 bases, V lost 0 bases, and 5 bases had no gene match. The germline CDR1 and CDR2 sequences are SQVTM and ANQGSEA. The CDR3 is CSVEDWTGGEQYF. The DNA for the CDR3 is TGCAGCGTTGAAGATTGGACAGGTGGCGAGCAGTACTTC.

This rearrangement joins TRBV9 to TRBJ2-1; 8 nucleotides line up with TRBD2. V trimming: 4 bases; J trimming: 7 bases; junction bases outside the gene matches: 13. The germline gives CDR1 SGDLS, CDR2 YYNGEE. This CDR3 has 16 amino acids. Here the CDR3 reads CASSPSGAGGPNEQFF. CDR3 bases: TGTGCCAGCAGCCCCAGCGGGGCGGGAGGACCGAATGAGCAGTTCTTC.

The genes are TRBV7-9 and TRBJ2-5; D is possibly TRBD2 (5 bases). The V gene's germline CDR1 is SEHNR and CDR2 FQNEAQ (reference sequence). V lost 6 bases and J lost 5, with 10 bases in between. This CDR3 has 12 residues. Here the CDR3 reads CASRPGLETQYF. The DNA of the CDR3 is TGTGCCAGCAGGCCGGGGTTGGAGACCCAGTACTTC.